This section outlines one TCR beta chain sequence together with its context. The sample belongs to a study of blood T cell repertoires in COVID-19. Study summary: Samples came from the United States, Italy and Spain, spanning acute and convalescent COVID-19. T cells, B-cell-depleted T cells, or PBMCs supplied cDNA or gDNA.

Some clones are missing from TCRdb's copy, which holds only in-frame ones; the method was immunoSEQ multiplex PCR. The sample contains 190,000 or so clones, 70% to 90% of which appear only once. With V trimmed by 0 bases and J by 4 bases, 9 bases remained unmatched. CDR3 length equals 17 residues. Germline CDR1 LGHDT, CDR2 YNNKEL (reference sequence). Sequencing was done on a sample of PBMCs or T cells enriched from blood (not recorded which). The chain has TRBV3-1 (or the pseudogene TRBV3-2) and TRBJ2-3; 8 bases are shared with TRBD2. This sequence originates from a woman aged 25 to 39 who had been exposed to COVID-19. This chain's CDR3 is CASSQEVVAGLADTQYF. As DNA, the CDR3 is TGTGCCAGCAGCCAAGAAGTCGTAGCGGGGTTGGCAGATACGCAGTATTTT.